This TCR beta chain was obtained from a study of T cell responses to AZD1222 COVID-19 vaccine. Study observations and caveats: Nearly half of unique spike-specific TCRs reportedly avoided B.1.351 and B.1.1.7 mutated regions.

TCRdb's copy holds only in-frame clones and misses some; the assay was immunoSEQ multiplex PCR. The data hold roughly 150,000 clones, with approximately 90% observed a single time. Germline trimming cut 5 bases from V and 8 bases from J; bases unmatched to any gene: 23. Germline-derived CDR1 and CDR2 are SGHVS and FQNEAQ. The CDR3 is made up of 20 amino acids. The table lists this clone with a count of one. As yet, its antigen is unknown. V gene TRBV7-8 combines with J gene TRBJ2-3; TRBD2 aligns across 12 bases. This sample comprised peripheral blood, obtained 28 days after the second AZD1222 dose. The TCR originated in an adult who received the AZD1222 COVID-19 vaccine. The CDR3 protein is CASSPWGTRTSGIGSGTQYF. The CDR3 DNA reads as TGTGCCAGCAGCCCATGGGGGACAAGGACTAGCGGGATTGGGTCGGGTACGCAGTATTTT.